These T cell receptor beta chains were read from a single sample in a study of Ad26.COV2.S vaccination and SARS-CoV-2 variants. Clones were read by immunoSEQ multiplex PCR, and TCRdb kept only the in-frame ones, dropping some. The sample includes hundreds of thousands of clones, roughly 91% of them seen just once. Sequences were derived from peripheral blood, sampled in a trial of Ad26.COV2.S vaccine versus placebo. Receptors originate from a person between 18 and 59 years old who received the Ad26.COV2.S COVID-19 vaccine or a placebo. Both conserved end residues are part of each CDR3. The order of the fields is CDR3 protein, J gene, CDR3 length, V gene, D gene. The D gene is left open where the match is weak.

CASSVALAGSPLHF TRBJ1-6 14 TRBV9 -
CASSLSQGAHSPLHF TRBJ1-6 15 TRBV7-9 TRBD1
CAWSVPRGYGSPLHF TRBJ1-6 15 TRBV30 -
CASGVIGTEREAFF TRBJ1-1 14 TRBV5-4 TRBD1
CASSLLPSGTDIGYTF TRBJ1-2 16 TRBV7-3 TRBD1
CASSLGEFGLETQYF TRBJ2-5 15 TRBV11-3 -
CASSATSESTDTQYF TRBJ2-3 15 TRBV19 TRBD2
CASSGDRNYGYTF TRBJ1-2 13 TRBV27 TRBD1
CASSILDRSLQGDTF TRBJ1-2 15 TRBV19 -
CASSLSVSGTRGSDTQYF TRBJ2-3 18 TRBV27 TRBD2
CASSETGVEAFF TRBJ1-1 12 TRBV11-2 TRBD1
CSASHGGYTF TRBJ1-2 10 TRBV20-1 -
CASRSNRGTDTQYF TRBJ2-3 14 TRBV19 -
CASSLARDSSYEQYF TRBJ2-7 15 TRBV7-8 TRBD1
CASSFRTPEGGYTF TRBJ1-2 14 TRBV5-1 -
CASSSKYEQFF TRBJ2-1 11 TRBV7-2 -
CASSEWDGSKTEAFF TRBJ1-1 15 TRBV25-1 -